The present T cell receptor beta chain was sequenced within a study of T cells in Graves' hyperthyroidism and ophthalmopathy. Study results and caveats: Model output signaled ophthalmopathy a median roughly six months ahead of onset.

Hyperthyroidism had been newly diagnosed in patients aged 18 to 65, and its duration was under 2 months. Exclusion followed for patients with uncontrolled infection, other autoimmune disease, pregnancy or lactation. The J segment lost 4 bases and the V segment lost 7 bases, leaving 5 bases of the junction unmatched. This CDR3 spans 14 amino acids. The germline CDR1 and CDR2 sequences are SNHLY and FYNNEI. It was RNA transcripts that yielded the amplified TCR beta CDR3 regions. When the TCR CDR3 underwent first-round RT-PCR, the HTBI primer set was used. One entry per CDR3 protein, called by TCRdb with MiXCR from the multiplex PCR reads. The table lists 600,000 to 650,000 distinct CDR3 sequences, about a sixth of them singletons. This clonotype was counted many times. What it recognizes is unknown.

The chain joins TRBV2 to TRBJ2-7; TRBD2 matches at 12 bases. The sequence came from a woman in her 30s with Graves' hyperthyroidism. The sample comprised blood. CDR3 nucleotides: TGTGCCAGCACCGGACTAGCGGGGTGGTACGAGCAGTACTTC. Residues: CASTGLAGWYEQYF.